The following is a TCR beta chain sequence with its context. The antigen remains unidentified. Read sequence stops 3 residues before the CDR3 end, and the germline J gene provides the missing end. The source of the sample is a study of T cells in women clearing cervical HPV infection. Study-wide background: Blood came at first lesion visit for cases, post-clearance for controls. Findings and limits, study-wide: Effector/memory and HPV-specific T cells were not isolated, and association timing is unknown.

Sequencing was performed with immunoSEQ multiplex PCR; in TCRdb, only in-frame clones are kept and a portion is missing. In all, the sample yields roughly 48,000 clones. The V and J ends lost 5 bases and 10 bases respectively, with 18 bases between them. In germline, CDR1 is SNHLY, CDR2 FYNNEI. The CDR3 consists of 15 residues. The source is a woman between 18 and 75 years old with a cervical HPV16 infection that either progressed to CIN3+ or cleared (not recorded which). This chain joins TRBV2 and TRBJ1-6; TRBD1 might be the D (6 bases). Source material: blood buffy coat. The covered CDR3 bases are TGTGCCAGCAGTCGAGGGCGGACAGTAGAGTCACCC. Its protein is CASSRGRTVESP. The whole CDR3 region reads CASSRGRTVESPLHF.